This record concerns one T cell receptor beta chain sequence. Its antigen is currently unknown. Produced via immunoSEQ multiplex PCR; TCRdb's table is partial and in-frame only. The sample shows around 37,000 clones, approximately 92% of them seen only once. The germline CDR1 and CDR2 sequences are KGHSH and LQKENI. The CDR3 contains 16 residues. Unmatched junction bases numbered 8, after V lost 2 bases and J lost 3 bases. Time point meaning: baseline, week 1 (first vaccination visit). Noted treatment: pre-vaccination baseline after standard-of-care therapy. The data were taken from a study of a mutant IDH1 vaccine in newly diagnosed glioma. General study results and limits: Pseudoprogression looked unconnected to shifts in top peripheral T cell clonotypes.

The V and J genes are TRBV18 and TRBJ2-7; 9 bases align to TRBD1. The source material was PBMCs, sampled from a glioma patient treated with radiotherapy, temozolomide or both. This receptor was obtained from a man younger than 35 with glioma. The CDR3 protein is CASSPKAGQGDYEQYF. The CDR3 nucleotides are TGTGCCAGCTCACCAAAGGCGGGACAGGGCGACTACGAGCAGTACTTC.